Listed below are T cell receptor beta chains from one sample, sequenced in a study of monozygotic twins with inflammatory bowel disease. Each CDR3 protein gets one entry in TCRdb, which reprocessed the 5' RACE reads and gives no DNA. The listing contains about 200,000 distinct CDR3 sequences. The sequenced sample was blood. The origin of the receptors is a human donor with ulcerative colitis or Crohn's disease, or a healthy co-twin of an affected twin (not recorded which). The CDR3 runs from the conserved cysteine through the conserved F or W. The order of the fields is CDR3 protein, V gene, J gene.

CASSPGGGGVTGELFF	TRBV28	TRBJ2-2
CASSLTAEAYGYTF	TRBV5-5	TRBJ1-2
CASSVSRDPYEQYF	TRBV9	TRBJ2-7
CASSRTGQWADEQYF	TRBV7-2	TRBJ2-7
CASSSARDPERNYGYTF	TRBV5-6	TRBJ1-2
CSVESSGRARTDTQYF	TRBV29-1	TRBJ2-3
CASSQVNGGGELFF	TRBV3-1	TRBJ2-2
CASSLVAGVSYEQYF	TRBV12-3/TRBV12-4	TRBJ2-7
CASAQRSGRAEQYF	TRBV5-1	TRBJ2-7
CASSLATEIYGYTF	TRBV7-8	TRBJ1-2
CASSSYQETQYF	TRBV7-2	TRBJ2-5
CASSLISTETQYF	TRBV7-3	TRBJ2-5
CASNRGTGSYEQYF	TRBV6-1	TRBJ2-7
CASSRIREGGGELFF	TRBV28	TRBJ2-2
CASSQDAGTSYGYTF	TRBV3-1	TRBJ1-2
CASSPPLDTQYF	TRBV7-8	TRBJ2-3
CASSPLRIAGDTEYF	TRBV14	TRBJ2-3
CASSLPGTGVGGYTF	TRBV3-1	TRBJ1-2
CASRSGGGSTEAFF	TRBV19	TRBJ1-1
CASSTEQNEQFF	TRBV27	TRBJ2-1
CASSDQTGVLFF	TRBV6-6	TRBJ1-4
CASSSQLAGGPETQYF	TRBV7-2	TRBJ2-5
CASSQDRGEQFF	TRBV3-1	TRBJ2-1
CATSDPTGIGETQYF	TRBV24-1	TRBJ2-5
CASSQASRQGTDTQYF	TRBV4-3	TRBJ2-3
CSAPRVANLGEQYF	TRBV20-1	TRBJ2-7
CASSQNRVSGNEQYF	TRBV4-1	TRBJ2-7
CASSLAPGSGSYGYTF	TRBV12-3/TRBV12-4	TRBJ1-2
CASSWGGVTEAFF	TRBV11-2	TRBJ1-1
CASSFQGLANNSPLHF	TRBV7-2	TRBJ1-6